Sequencing of this T cell receptor beta chain was carried out in a study of cytotoxic CD8 clonotypes in ibrutinib-treated CLL (dated by TCRdb to the early 2020s). Background for the entire study: The cohort was composed of 11 relapsed/refractory and around 14 treatment-naive patients; IGHV unmutated status was identified in roughly 18 patients. Partial responses were observed in 24 patients and complete responses in 2; after a median follow-up of around 68 months, remission was maintained in about 15 patients and progression was observed in some twelve. Response samples were obtained after a median of 12 months of treatment, with a range of roughly 6 to 36 months. On average, each sample yielded around 250,000 productive templates and around 98,000 productive rearrangements. Longitudinal samples were available for about 30% of the roughly 86 trial participants. Cryopreserved peripheral blood mononuclear cells were obtained prior to treatment, at the time of response, and at either disease progression or sustained remission. What the study reported, not specific to this receptor: At ibrutinib response clonality went up, during sustained remission it held steady, and at progression it dropped back toward baseline. Public clonotypes were found to be uncommon and were observed to contract or remain stable during treatment; the increase in clonality was shown to reflect expansion of private clonotypes at ibrutinib response. Sustained-remission and progressing patients did not have matched sampling times, and lymph node repertoires were not examined. At baseline, clonality was higher than in age-matched healthy donors and showed a strong correlation with circulating CD8+ T-cell counts.

On a MiSeq, deep resolution sequencing aimed for a depth between 1 in 1 million and 1 in 200,000 T cells, with each clonotype covered about 9.9x on average. TCR beta libraries were generated with the immunoSEQ hsTCRB Kit. On the study's bioinformatics: Data were analyzed with ImmunoSEQ Data Assistant and ImmunoSEQ Analyzer, with V, D and J genes assigned per IMGT definitions. Clonality, which ranges from 0 to 1, was calculated by subtracting the normalized Shannon entropy of productive rearrangement frequencies from one. Public clonotype analysis was restricted to overrepresented clonotypes comprising at least 0.05% of each patient's repertoire. Thirteen repertoires from age-matched healthy donors, obtained from immuneACCESS, served as clonality controls. The clones in this table, taken by TCRdb from immuneACCESS, are in-frame only. Not every clone is retained; where verified, under half of the shortfall comes from an unresolved V gene, and the cause of the rest is unknown. V and J calls and clone size are those listed in that table; D and trimming were worked out from the DNA. This sample is represented by some 310,000 clones; roughly 80% of them were singletons. The top ten hold about 6.7% of the sample.

Roughly 1.9 micrograms of genomic DNA were extracted from cryopreserved PBMCs for TCR beta library preparation. High-throughput TCR beta sequencing was performed on longitudinal blood samples from CLL patients receiving ibrutinib monotherapy. The patients were enrolled in a single-center, open-label phase 2 trial of ibrutinib monotherapy. About this clone itself: No antigen is known for it. No much larger clone exists at a distance of one base, and base qualities are not known.

The junction shows trimming of 2 bases on V and 0 bases on J, and the gene matches do not reach 7 bases of it. From the cysteine up to the phenylalanine, the CDR3 has a length of 18 residues. The kept DNA is CDR3 alone, 54 bases in frame from the first base. CDR1 and CDR2 are drawn from the germline V gene (reference sequence): SEHNR, FQNEAQ. The starting material was PBMCs, obtained before ibrutinib treatment. The rearranged chain carries TRBV7-9 and TRBJ2-6; TRBD2 fits 7 bases in the junction. The source is a human donor with chronic lymphocytic leukemia. CDR3 protein: CASSLRREPLSGANVLTF. The nucleotide sequence is TGTGCCAGCAGCTTACGGCGGGAGCCCCTCTCTGGGGCCAACGTCCTGACTTTC.